The 21 T cell receptor beta chains below all came from one sample that was sequenced in a study of blood T cells in healthy people across ages. Sample-barcoded 5' priming and a J-beta primer mix drove a second PCR of about 6 to 12 cycles. MiXCR, applied by TCRdb to the 5' RACE reads, yields one record per CDR3 protein. The sample contains hundreds of thousands of distinct CDR3 sequences, approximately 30% of which appear only once. The sequencing input was blood. The receptors were sampled from a woman older than 75 in good health.

V gene TRBV5-1 combines with J gene TRBJ1-1; 11 nucleotides agree with TRBD1. V lost 1 base to trimming and J lost 5 bases; unmatched junction nucleotides: 10. CDR3 length: 17 amino acids. CDR1 SGHRS and CDR2 YFSETQ come from the germline V gene. The CDR3, as DNA: TGCGCCAGCAGCTTGCCCGGGACAGGGGGGGTAGGGACTGAAGCTTTCTTT. Its protein is CASSLPGTGGVGTEAFF.

This clonotype was counted at least ten times. The rearrangement uses TRBV5-6 and TRBJ2-7; D call uncertain. CDR1 and CDR2 from the germline V gene are SGHDT and YYEEEE. V lost 0 bases and J 7 bases, leaving 14 bases between the germline ends. The CDR3 loop spans 14 amino acids. The CDR3 loop is CASSLEDRSQEQYF. CDR3 sequence (DNA): TGTGCCAGCAGCTTGGAGGACCGGTCTCAAGAGCAGTACTTC. Supplemented by reference TRBV5-6 and TRBJ2-7, the full variable domain reads DAGVTQSPTHLIKTRGQQVTLRCSPKSGHDTVSWYQQALGQGPQFIFQYYEEEERQRGNFPDRFSGHQFPNYSSELNVNALLLGDSALYLCASSLEDRSQEQYFGPGTRLTVT.

The chain couples TRBV7-2 to TRBJ1-2; D unresolved. Germline V gene data show CDR1 as SGHTA and CDR2 as FQGNSA. V lost 1 base, J lost 11 bases, and 14 bases lay in between. CDR3 length: 13 amino acids. The DNA for the CDR3 is TGTGCCAGCAGCTTAGGTACACGAGATAGATACACCTTC. Its protein product is CASSLGTRDRYTF.

The chain joins TRBV4-1 to TRBJ2-1; possible D gene TRBD2, 5 bases. Germline V CDR1 and CDR2: MGHRA, YSYEKL. The CDR3 is 13 residues long. The V gene lost 4 bases and the J gene lost 7 bases, with 11 bases spanning the gap. CDR3 protein: CASSLLDYNEQFF. The CDR3 DNA reads as TGCGCCAGCAGCCTTCTAGACTATAATGAGCAGTTCTTC.

This clonotype has a count of ten or more. This sequence joins TRBV29-1 and TRBJ2-5; D perhaps matches TRBD1 (5 bases). Germline V gene data show CDR1 as SQVTM and CDR2 as ANQGSEA. This CDR3 region has 14 residues. V was cut by 1 base and J by 1 base, with 10 bases left in between. CDR3 in DNA: TGCAGCGTTGAAGGGGTAGGGGCCCAAGAGACCCAGTACTTC. Translating gives CSVEGVGAQETQYF.

This clonotype was found many times. This chain links TRBV29-1 with TRBJ2-7, with 10 bases identical to TRBD1. Germline trimming cut 1 base from V and 5 bases from J; bases unmatched to any gene: 8. The CDR3 totals 15 residues. Germline assignment: CDR1 SQVTM and CDR2 ANQGSEA. CDR3 DNA: TGCAGCGTTGAAGTTCCCGGGACAGGGGACAACGAGCAGTACTTC. Translation gives CSVEVPGTGDNEQYF.

The genes are TRBV5-1 and TRBJ2-3, with 9 bases that match TRBD1. The ends lost 2 bases at V and 3 bases at J; junction bases unmatched: 7. Germline CDR1 and CDR2: SGHRS and YFSETQ. The CDR3 length is 16 residues. Written as DNA, the CDR3 is TGCGCCAGCAGCTTCCCGGGACAGGGAACTACAGATACGCAGTATTTT. The encoded protein is CASSFPGQGTTDTQYF.

This clonotype has more than one count but fewer than ten. V is TRBV5-1 and J is TRBJ1-2; D may be TRBD1 (6 bases). This CDR3 spans 14 amino acids. Germline V gene data show CDR1 as SGHRS and CDR2 as YFSETQ. With 3 bases removed from V and 2 bases from J, the gap between germline ends came to 11 bases. CDR3 nucleotides: TGCGCCAGCAGCTCCCCCGGGACAAACTATGGCTACACCTTC. This gives the protein CASSSPGTNYGYTF. The variable domain in full, with the rest retrieved from reference TRBV5-1 and TRBJ1-2, is KAGVTQTPRYLIKTRGQQVTLSCSPISGHRSVSWYQQTPGQGLQFLFEYFSETQRNKGNFPGRFSGRQFSNSRSEMNVSTLELGDSALYLCASSSPGTNYGYTFGSGTRLTVV.

The chain uses TRBV9 and TRBJ2-7; the D gene is possibly TRBD1 (6 bases). CDR3 length: 14 amino acids. V was shortened by 6 bases and J by 4 bases, with 17 bases between the two germline ends. Germline values: CDR1 SGDLS, CDR2 YYNGEE. The CDR3 protein is CASNARVQGYEQYF. In DNA form, the CDR3 reads TGTGCCAGCAACGCGAGAGTTCAGGGGTACGAGCAGTACTTC.

This clonotype was seen at least ten times. The V gene is TRBV30, the J gene TRBJ2-7; 11 bases line up with TRBD1. Germline loops: CDR1 GTSNPN, CDR2 SVGIG (reference sequence). V dropped 2 bases and J dropped 6; count of bases not matched to a gene: 9. CDR3 length: 15 amino acids. CDR3 nucleotide sequence: TGTGCCTGGAGTCGCGGAGGGACAGGGGGTGGCGAGCAGTACTTC. Residues: CAWSRGGTGGGEQYF.

This clonotype turned up a few times. The DNA for the CDR3 is TGTGCCAGCACCTACAGCCAGCCGGCCTACAATGAGCAGTTCTTC. Its protein is CASTYSQPAYNEQFF. The V gene is TRBV6-2 or TRBV6-3, the J gene TRBJ2-1; no clear D gene. The CDR3 is made up of 15 amino acids. The germline V and J ends were trimmed by 7 bases and 2 bases, with 15 bases remaining between them. CDR1 is MNHEY and CDR2 is SVGEGT in the germline V gene.

This clonotype occurred many times. V gene TRBV5-1 combines with J gene TRBJ2-1; D perhaps matches TRBD2 (6 bases). Germline CDR1 is SGHRS and CDR2 is YFSETQ. The V end lost 3 bases, the J end lost 6 bases, and 16 bases lay between the germline ends. The CDR3 has 15 residues. In DNA, the CDR3 is TGCGCCAGCAGCTCCTCGCGGGGAATAGGCAATGAGCAGTTCTTC. It encodes CASSSSRGIGNEQFF.

Worth noting for this clonotype: A single base separates this from a much larger clone, so it may be a read error. The V gene is TRBV5-6, the J gene TRBJ1-2, with 7 bases aligning to TRBD1. The germline V gene encodes CDR1 SGHDT and CDR2 YYEEEE. The CDR3 runs to 15 residues. This CDR3 is CACSKRQGHTYGYTF. The CDR3 nucleotides are TGTGCCTGCAGCAAAAGACAGGGCCATACCTATGGCTACACCTTC.

The chain employs TRBV2 and TRBJ1-4, with D perhaps matching TRBD1 (5 bases). Looked up from germline, CDR1 is SNHLY and CDR2 is FYNNEI. V gave up 5 bases and J gave up 6 bases, with 13 bases separating them. The CDR3 is 14 amino acids. Here the CDR3 DNA reads TGTGCCAGCAGTTCCCAGGGACCTGATGAAAAACTGTTTTTT. Protein sequence: CASSSQGPDEKLFF. Full variable domain (remainder filled in from reference TRBV2 and TRBJ1-4): EPEVTQTPSHQVTQMGQEVILRCVPISNHLYFYWYRQILGQKVEFLVSFYNNEISEKSEIFDDQFSVERPDGSNFTLKIRSTKLEDSAMYFCASSSQGPDEKLFFGSGTQLSVL.

This clonotype was detected ten times or more. In DNA form, the CDR3 reads TGTGCCAGCAGCTTAACAGGGTCTACCTACGAGCAGTACTTC. As protein: CASSLTGSTYEQYF. The V call is TRBV7-3, the J call TRBJ2-7; D remains ambiguous. The CDR3 consists of 14 residues. The germline V gene encodes CDR1 SGHTA and CDR2 FQGTGA. V lost 0 bases, J lost 2 bases, and 8 bases lay in between.

Worth noting for this clonotype: A read error is likely, as this CDR3 ends without the conserved phenylalanine or tryptophan. CDR3 nucleotide sequence: TGTGCCACCAGCAACCGGGACTGCCTCTACGAGCAGTACTTG. Its translation: CATSNRDCLYEQYL. V is TRBV15 and J is TRBJ2-7, with D possibly matching TRBD2 (6 bases). Germline CDR1 LNHNV, CDR2 YYDKDF (reference sequence). V lost 4 bases and J lost 3, with 13 bases in between. The CDR3 has 14 residues.

This clonotype was seen only once. The rearrangement uses TRBV12-3 or TRBV12-4 and TRBJ2-3, with TRBD2 identical over 8 bases. V was clipped by 7 bases and J by 5 bases; unmatched bases: 11. This CDR3 region has 15 residues. The DNA of the CDR3 is TGTGCCAGCACCCGGACGGGGGGGATGGGAGATACGCAGTATTTT. Its translation: CASTRTGGMGDTQYF.

This clonotype was found a few times. The gene calls are TRBV6-5 and TRBJ1-3, with TRBD1 matching over 7 bases. The CDR3 is made up of 14 amino acids. CDR1 is MNHEY, CDR2 SVGAGI, per germline. The J segment lost 7 bases and the V segment lost 6 bases, leaving 9 bases of the junction unmatched. The DNA of the CDR3 is TGTGCCAGCAGCCCTACCCAGGGGGGGAACACCATATATTTT. Protein: CASSPTQGGNTIYF.

The chain combines TRBV7-3 with TRBJ2-2, with 12 bases lining up with TRBD1. V gave up 1 base and J gave up 1 base; unmatched junction bases: 13. This CDR3 spans 21 amino acids. Looked up from germline, CDR1 is SGHTA and CDR2 is FQGTGA. The CDR3 nucleotides are TGTGCCAGCAGCTTAAAGGGGATGGGGACAGGGGGCTTTTGGAACACCGGGGAGCTGTTTTTT. Its translation: CASSLKGMGTGGFWNTGELFF.

About this clonotype: This sequence may be a read error, since a much larger clone differs from it by one base. The rearrangement uses TRBV20-1 and TRBJ2-5, with a possible D match to TRBD2 (7 bases). Trimming took off 5 bases at V and 2 bases at J, with 21 bases between the two ends. Germline CDR1 and CDR2: DFQATT and SNEGSKA (reference sequence). The CDR3 covers 16 residues. The CDR3, as DNA: TGCAGTGCTGGCCCCTTGGGGGGGGCACGACAAGAGACCCAGTACTTC. Translated, it gives CSAGPLGGARQETQYF.

This clonotype was observed at least ten times. J is TRBJ2-1 and V is TRBV6-1, with D possibly being TRBD2 (5 bases). The CDR3 is made up of 14 amino acids. V lost 2 bases, J lost 7 bases, and 12 bases lay in between. Germline V gene sequence: CDR1 MNHNS, CDR2 SASEGT. Here the CDR3 reads CASSELWTANEQFF. The CDR3 DNA is TGTGCCAGCAGTGAACTTTGGACTGCTAATGAGCAGTTCTTC.